Listed below are T cell receptor beta chains from one sample, sequenced in a study of CXCR3-negative and CXCR3-positive naive CD8 T cells. One entry per CDR3 protein, without DNA, is what TCRdb gives after re-calling the 5' RACE reads. Its listing shows over 150,000 distinct CDR3 sequences. Sequenced: naive CXCR3+ CD8+ T cells from blood. These receptor sequences come from a human donor in good health. Some clones in this sample may be carry-over from other donors' samples. Each CDR3 is given with its conserved first and last residue. Each record gives: V gene, J gene, CDR3 protein.

TRBV7-9	TRBJ2-1	CASGKAFYNEQFF
TRBV7-9	TRBJ2-1	CASSLVGRAKSMVEQFF
TRBV25-1	TRBJ2-1	CASSDTTLDPNQFF
TRBV7-2	TRBJ2-5	CASSFTGGGSQETQYF
TRBV4-2	TRBJ1-1	CASSQDLGGRDNTEAFF
TRBV4-3	TRBJ1-4	CASSQGPQGGDNEKLFF
TRBV14	TRBJ2-5	CASSLYGRETQYF
TRBV7-9	TRBJ2-2	CASSFGFRGPSQSNTGELFF
TRBV5-5	TRBJ2-1	CASSFGTSGYNEQFF
TRBV20-1	TRBJ2-1	CSARDLTSGSDEQFF
TRBV12-3/TRBV12-4	TRBJ1-2	CASSRAGNYGYTF
TRBV10-2	TRBJ2-5	CARTTGMWEETQYF
TRBV28	TRBJ2-3	CASSLRLAGRDTQYF
TRBV7-6	TRBJ2-3	CASSLVGDISGDTQYF
TRBV7-9	TRBJ2-1	CASSLAIYNEQFF
TRBV2	TRBJ2-2	CASSERGLARAGELFF
TRBV7-8	TRBJ2-2	CASSLGPLLAGGPRTGELFF
TRBV4-2	TRBJ2-2	CASSQSDGELFF
TRBV28	TRBJ2-3	CASSLPSGSSDTQYF
TRBV3-1	TRBJ2-1	CASSLPESSGSIYNEQFF
TRBV14	TRBJ1-1	CARSHRTLNTEAFF
TRBV29-1	TRBJ2-7	CSVPGQGAYEQYF
TRBV29-1	TRBJ1-1	CSVDGAGGTEAFF
TRBV4-1	TRBJ2-1	CASSHGTSDTNEQFF
TRBV20-1	TRBJ2-3	CSARDQGSSGILTDTQYF
TRBV5-1	TRBJ2-7	CASSLAGAAYEQYF
TRBV21-1	TRBJ2-3	CASSKIPLPCQGRSTDTQYF
TRBV28	TRBJ2-7	CASSLLGGGYEQYF
TRBV28	TRBJ2-3	CASSLRQRETDTQYF
TRBV29-1	TRBJ2-7	CSVGLASLSEQYF
TRBV4-3	TRBJ2-1	CASSPGQGYNEQFF
TRBV6-5	TRBJ2-7	CASSPLAGALYEQYF